The 27 T cell receptor beta chains listed next were all sequenced from one sample in a study of control samples from healthy donors and cancer patients. Clones were sequenced by immunoSEQ multiplex PCR, and TCRdb holds only the in-frame ones, with some missing. The table includes over 150,000 clones, around 94% detected once. Specimen: PBMCs. These receptors were obtained from a man in his sixties with colorectal cancer.

The chain couples TRBV5-6 to TRBJ2-5, with D perhaps matching TRBD2 (6 bases). CDR3 length equals 14 residues. Per germline, CDR1 SGHDT and CDR2 YYEEEE. Trimming stripped 3 bases from V and 3 bases from J, with 12 bases between. The CDR3: CASSSPTSEETQYF. DNA of the CDR3: TGTGCCAGCAGCTCCCCGACTAGTGAAGAGACCCAGTACTTC.

This clone was counted between two and nine times. The chain carries TRBV29-1 and TRBJ1-2; D ambiguous. Germline CDR1 SQVTM, CDR2 ANQGSEA. V lost 5 bases and J 4 bases, leaving 23 bases between the germline ends. The CDR3 consists of 16 residues. The CDR3 sequence: CSVFSPAGPIGYGYTF. The CDR3 DNA follows: TGCAGCGTTTTCTCCCCGGCGGGCCCCATTGGCTATGGCTACACCTTC.

The V gene is TRBV7-8, the J gene TRBJ1-1, with a possible D match to TRBD1 (5 bases). This CDR3 comprises 14 residues. The V end lost 5 bases, the J end lost 2 bases, and 12 bases lay between the germline ends. Per the germline V gene, CDR1 is SGHVS and CDR2 is FQNEAQ. The CDR3, as DNA: TGTGCCAGCAGCCGACCGACAGCTAACACTGAAGCTTTCTTT. Its protein is CASSRPTANTEAFF.

The chain employs TRBV5-1 and TRBJ1-1; D ambiguous. The ends were cut back, 0 bases at V and 1 base at J, with 7 bases in the middle. Germline CDR1 is SGHRS and CDR2 is YFSETQ. CDR3 length equals 14 residues. CDR3 loop: CASSLAARNTEAFF. The CDR3 DNA reads as TGCGCCAGCAGCTTGGCAGCGAGGAACACTGAAGCTTTCTTT.

The chain recombines TRBV6-5 with TRBJ1-5, with TRBD1 matching over 9 bases. CDR3 size: 14 residues. Germline trimming cut 4 bases from V and 8 bases from J; bases unmatched to any gene: 6. Looked up from germline, CDR1 is MNHEY and CDR2 is SVGAGI. The CDR3 loop is CASSSRQGGEPQHF. CDR3 nucleotides: TGTGCCAGCAGTTCCAGACAGGGGGGTGAGCCCCAGCATTTT.

J is TRBJ2-3 and V is TRBV2; 14 bases match TRBD2. Germline loops: CDR1 SNHLY, CDR2 FYNNEI. The junction had 8 bases not matched to a gene; V was cut back by 8 bases and J by 4 bases. This CDR3 contains 16 residues. The CDR3 region is CASARRLAGGADTQYF. The CDR3 DNA follows: TGTGCCAGCGCCAGAAGACTAGCGGGGGGGGCAGATACGCAGTATTTT.

The rearrangement links TRBV11-2 to TRBJ2-1, with a tentative D call TRBD1 (5 bases). The V end was cut by 1 base, the J end by 6 bases, with 10 bases between. CDR1 and CDR2 (germline): SGHAT, FQNNGV. The CDR3 consists of 14 residues. The CDR3 DNA reads as TGTGCCAGCAGCTTAGGGCAGGGATTCAATGAGCAGTTCTTC. It is translated as CASSLGQGFNEQFF.

The rearrangement uses TRBV5-4 and TRBJ2-1; tentative D call: TRBD1 (6 bases). From germline, CDR1 is SGHNT and CDR2 YYREEE (reference sequence). Trimming left V 1 base short and J 2 bases short, with 10 bases between. The CDR3 sequence is 15 residues long. Written as DNA, the CDR3 is TGTGCCAGCAGCTTGTCGACAGGCCCCTACAATGAGCAGTTCTTC. It specifies CASSLSTGPYNEQFF. Using reference TRBV5-4 and TRBJ2-1 for the parts outside the CDR3, the full variable domain is ETGVTQSPTHLIKTRGQQVTLRCSSQSGHNTVSWYQQALGQGPQFIFQYYREEENGRGNFPPRFSGLQFPNYSSELNVNALELDDSALYLCASSLSTGPYNEQFFGPGTRLTVL.

This CDR3 reads CAWGFTEAFF. DNA for the CDR3: TGTGCCTGGGGCTTCACTGAAGCTTTCTTT. The J gene is TRBJ1-1, the V gene TRBV30; D unclear. Looked up from germline, CDR1 is GTSNPN and CDR2 is SVGIG (reference sequence). The V end lost 5 bases, the J end lost 4 bases, and 5 bases lay between the germline ends. CDR3 length: 10 residues.

V and J are TRBV7-9 and TRBJ2-1, with a tentative D call TRBD1 (5 bases). This CDR3 is 13 amino acids long. V lost 3 bases and J lost 4, with 7 bases in between. Per germline, CDR1 SEHNR and CDR2 FQNEAQ (reference sequence). CDR3 DNA sequence: TGTGCCAGCAGCTTGAGACAGTACAATGAGCAGTTCTTC. It translates to CASSLRQYNEQFF.

The sample holds a few counts of this clone. The J gene is TRBJ1-1, the V gene TRBV4-1, with D possibly TRBD1 on 5 matching bases. Germline V CDR1 and CDR2: MGHRA, YSYEKL. The V gene lost 4 bases and the J gene lost 4 bases, with 10 bases spanning the gap. The CDR3 totals 13 residues. The chain's CDR3 is CASSRGPSTEAFF. CDR3 nucleotides: TGCGCCAGCAGCCGGGGCCCAAGCACTGAAGCTTTCTTT.

The chain links TRBV5-4 to TRBJ2-5, with D perhaps TRBD1 (5 bases). The V gene's germline CDR1 is SGHNT and CDR2 YYREEE (reference sequence). The V end was cut by 4 bases, the J end by 5 bases, with 15 bases between. The CDR3 spans 14 residues. CDR3 DNA sequence: TGTGCCAGCAGCCCAGTTGGGGCTGGTGAGACCCAGTACTTC. Protein: CASSPVGAGETQYF.

In DNA form, the CDR3 reads TGTGCCAGCTCAAACGGGAACCAAGAGACCCAGTACTTC. Translation: CASSNGNQETQYF. This chain joins TRBV18 and TRBJ2-5; weak D call: TRBD2 (5 bases). The length of the CDR3 is 13 residues. The V end was cut by 5 bases, the J end by 0 bases, with 7 bases between. Germline values: CDR1 KGHSH, CDR2 LQKENI.

The chain has TRBV2 and TRBJ2-3; possibly TRBD2 for D (6 bases). Germline-derived CDR1 and CDR2 are SNHLY and FYNNEI. With 5 bases removed from V and 2 bases from J, the gap between germline ends came to 11 bases. CDR3 length equals 14 residues. The CDR3 spells CASSRLVSTDTQYF. Here the CDR3 DNA reads TGTGCCAGCAGTCGACTAGTATCCACAGATACGCAGTATTTT.

This chain joins TRBV18 and TRBJ1-1; 7 nucleotides agree with TRBD1. The CDR3 runs 13 residues. The germline gives CDR1 KGHSH, CDR2 LQKENI. The ends lost 5 bases at V and 11 bases at J; junction bases unmatched: 11. Here the CDR3 DNA reads TGTGCCAGCTCAACCCGTACAGGGGAGGAGGCTTTCTTT. Its translation: CASSTRTGEEAFF.

The rearrangement joins TRBV6-2 or TRBV6-3 to TRBJ1-5; possibly TRBD1 for D (6 bases). This CDR3 region has 15 residues. The germline V and J ends were trimmed by 5 bases and 0 bases, with 11 bases remaining between them. In germline, CDR1 is MNHEY, CDR2 SVGEGT. CDR3 coding DNA: TGTGCCAGCAGTAAGAGGGGGGATAGCAATCAGCCCCAGCATTTT. It translates to CASSKRGDSNQPQHF.

This clone was seen just once. This chain links TRBV19 with TRBJ1-5; D might be TRBD1 (5 bases). The V gene lost 0 bases and the J gene lost 6 bases, with 18 bases spanning the gap. Germline assignment: CDR1 LNHDA and CDR2 SQIVND (reference sequence). This CDR3 has 17 residues. CDR3 in amino acids: CASSIDRDSSFGQPQHF. The CDR3 bases are TGTGCCAGTAGTATAGATCGTGACAGCTCTTTTGGTCAGCCCCAGCATTTT.

J is TRBJ1-1 and V is TRBV19; no firm D call. Germline assignment: CDR1 LNHDA and CDR2 SQIVND (reference sequence). Between the trimmed V and J ends, which lost 1 base and 1 base, there was a span of 4 bases. This CDR3 is 13 amino acids long. CDR3 protein: CASSIGENTEAFF. CDR3 DNA sequence: TGTGCCAGTAGTATAGGGGAGAACACTGAAGCTTTCTTT. The full variable domain, in which reference TRBV19 and TRBJ1-1 provide the parts outside the CDR3, is DGGITQSPKYLFRKEGQNVTLSCEQNLNHDAMYWYRQDPGQGLRLIYYSQIVNDFQKGDIAEGYSVSREKKESFPLTVTSAQKNPTAFYLCASSIGENTEAFFGQGTRLTVV.

The V gene is TRBV7-9, the J gene TRBJ2-7; 7 nucleotides align to TRBD1. The germline CDR1 and CDR2 sequences are SEHNR and FQNEAQ (reference sequence). J gave up 2 bases and V 3 bases, and 1 base lay outside the gene matches. The CDR3 is made up of 13 amino acids. The CDR3 spells CASSLGQPYEQYF. Written as DNA, the CDR3 is TGTGCCAGCAGCTTGGGACAGCCCTACGAGCAGTACTTC.

The chain combines TRBV27 with TRBJ1-1, with no clear D. CDR1 and CDR2 from the germline V gene are MNHEY and SMNVEV (reference sequence). With 5 bases removed from V and 1 base from J, the gap between germline ends came to 14 bases. The CDR3 consists of 15 residues. This CDR3 is CASSLYLRGNTEAFF. CDR3 coding DNA: TGTGCCAGCAGTCTGTACCTGCGGGGGAACACTGAAGCTTTCTTT.

This sequence joins TRBV10-3 and TRBJ1-3, with D tentatively TRBD1 (5 bases). CDR1 and CDR2 from the germline V gene are ENHRY and SYGVKD. The CDR3 is made up of 15 amino acids. V lost 4 bases, J lost 7 bases, and 17 bases lay in between. The CDR3 nucleotides read TGTGCCATCAGTGGTCTGGGGTCCGAGGGGAACACCATATATTTT. Translating it yields CAISGLGSEGNTIYF.

CDR3 nucleotides: TGTGCCAGTAGCCCCCAGGGGCGGAACTATGGCTACACCTTC. It is translated as CASSPQGRNYGYTF. The chain is built from TRBV19 and TRBJ1-2, with D possibly being TRBD1 (6 bases). V was pared by 6 bases and J by 2 bases, with 13 bases between. The CDR3 is 14 residues long. Germline-derived CDR1 and CDR2 are LNHDA and SQIVND (reference sequence).

The V call is TRBV6-6, the J call TRBJ1-5; perhaps TRBD1 as D (5 bases). The CDR3 is 16 amino acids. From germline, CDR1 is MNHNY and CDR2 SVGAGI (reference sequence). Deletions cut 7 bases from V and 1 base from J, with 17 bases between. The CDR3 region has the DNA TGTGCCAGCACCTCCAGCGGGGGGTTGAGCAATCAGCCCCAGCATTTT. It specifies CASTSSGGLSNQPQHF.

In DNA, the CDR3 is TGTGCCAGCAGTGAGTGGAGGGTTGTTAATGAAAAACTGTTTTTT. This translates into CASSEWRVVNEKLFF. The genes are TRBV6-1 and TRBJ1-4; D not certain. Germline loops: CDR1 MNHNS, CDR2 SASEGT. The CDR3 extends over 15 amino acids. The germline V and J ends were trimmed by 3 bases and 4 bases, with 12 bases remaining between them.

The rearrangement joins TRBV5-1 to TRBJ2-6; D uncertain. Germline V CDR1 and CDR2: SGHRS, YFSETQ. V gave up 5 bases and J gave up 0 bases, with 9 bases separating them. This CDR3 spans 15 amino acids. The CDR3 spells CASSTTSSGANVLTF. As DNA, the CDR3 is TGCGCCAGCAGTACAACAAGCTCTGGGGCCAACGTCCTGACTTTC.

The rearrangement links TRBV3-1 (or the pseudogene TRBV3-2) to TRBJ2-7; D uncertain. The V gene's germline CDR1 is LGHDT and CDR2 YNNKEL (reference sequence). The length of the CDR3 is 12 residues. Trimming shortened V by 5 bases and J by 4 bases, and 9 bases separated the two germline ends. The CDR3 loop is CASSALGYEQYF. The CDR3 DNA reads TGTGCCAGCAGCGCCCTGGGGTACGAGCAGTACTTC.

J is TRBJ1-3 and V is TRBV9; D gene ambiguous. The CDR3 has 15 residues. Trimming stripped 0 bases from V and 4 bases from J, with 11 bases between. Per the germline V gene, CDR1 is SGDLS and CDR2 is YYNGEE. In DNA form, the CDR3 reads TGTGCCAGCAGCGTAGGGGTTCCGGGAGGAAACACCATATATTTT. Amino acid sequence: CASSVGVPGGNTIYF.